Shown below are 7 T cell receptor beta chains from a single sample sequenced in a study of cytomegalovirus exposure and HLA in healthy donors (dated by TCRdb to 2016 to 2017). Libraries were built with the immunoSEQ multiplex PCR assay. A mixture of 60 forward primers for TCR Vbeta segments and 13 reverse primers for TCR Jbeta segments was used in the multiplex PCR. TCRdb mirrors the immuneACCESS table, restricted to in-frame sequences. Some clones are absent from its copies; in checked studies, under half trace to an unresolved V gene, and the reason for the others is unknown. This sample holds about 130,000 clones; 74% were observed only once. Approximately 5.4% of the sample rests with the top ten. Sequenced input: PBMCs. The receptors were sampled from a woman in her forties or fifties in good health and CMV-seropositive.

This clone was seen more than once but under ten times. This chain connects TRBV4-2 to TRBJ1-3; D call uncertain. Germline-derived CDR1 and CDR2 are LGHNA and YNFKEQ. Trimming cost V 4 bases and J 10 bases, with 20 bases left between them. This CDR3 has 15 amino acids. DNA of the CDR3: TGTGCCAGCAGCCCAGTAGTCATCGGGGTACCGACCATATATTTT. Protein: CASSPVVIGVPTIYF.

The chain uses TRBV29-1 and TRBJ1-1; unclear D gene. Germline V lookup: CDR1 SQVTM, CDR2 ANQGSEA. Trimming cost V 7 bases and J 4 bases, with 13 bases left between them. The CDR3 is 12 residues long. CDR3 sequence (DNA): TGCAGCGCCTCCTGGGGAGGCACTGAAGCTTTCTTT. Translation gives CSASWGGTEAFF.

V gene TRBV29-1 combines with J gene TRBJ1-1, with a tentative D call TRBD1 (5 bases). This CDR3 contains 13 residues. Deletions cut 4 bases from V and 0 bases from J, with 9 bases between. Germline assignment: CDR1 SQVTM and CDR2 ANQGSEA. This CDR3 is CSVATVLNTEAFF. CDR3 sequence (DNA): TGCAGCGTTGCGACAGTATTGAACACTGAAGCTTTCTTT.

The V gene is TRBV5-1, the J gene TRBJ2-1; 9 nucleotides line up with TRBD2. Germline V gene data show CDR1 as SGHRS and CDR2 as YFSETQ. The CDR3 consists of 15 residues. V trimming: 4 bases; J trimming: 9 bases; junction bases outside the gene matches: 11. This chain's CDR3 is CASSLRAGGGGEQFF. DNA of the CDR3: TGCGCCAGCAGCCTTAGAGCGGGAGGAGGAGGTGAGCAGTTCTTC.

This clone appeared a few times. The chain couples TRBV6-6 to TRBJ1-2, with TRBD1 as a possible D gene (6 bases). Trimming took off 6 bases at V and 8 bases at J, with 7 bases between the two ends. This CDR3 region has 10 residues. Germline V gives CDR1 MNHNY, CDR2 SVGAGI (reference sequence). DNA for the CDR3: TGTGCCAGCAGCCAGGGGGGCTACACCTTC. It yields the protein CASSQGGYTF.

The chain links TRBV30 to TRBJ2-7; perhaps TRBD1 as D (6 bases). The V gene lost 4 bases and the J gene lost 3 bases, with 19 bases spanning the gap. Germline V gene sequence: CDR1 GTSNPN, CDR2 SVGIG (reference sequence). CDR3 length: 15 amino acids. CDR3 loop: CAWNSDRDNRYEQYF. DNA for the CDR3: TGTGCCTGGAACAGCGACCGGGACAACCGCTACGAGCAGTACTTC.

This clone was counted at least ten times. This chain connects TRBV6-4 to TRBJ2-3, with 11 bases aligning to TRBD2. Trimming took 0 bases from V and 4 from J; bases not matched to a gene: 3. The CDR3 sequence is 16 residues long. The germline V gene encodes CDR1 MRHNA and CDR2 SNTAGT. DNA of the CDR3: TGTGCCAGCAGTGACTCGAATAGCGGGGGGGCAGATACGCAGTATTTT. It codes for CASSDSNSGGADTQYF.